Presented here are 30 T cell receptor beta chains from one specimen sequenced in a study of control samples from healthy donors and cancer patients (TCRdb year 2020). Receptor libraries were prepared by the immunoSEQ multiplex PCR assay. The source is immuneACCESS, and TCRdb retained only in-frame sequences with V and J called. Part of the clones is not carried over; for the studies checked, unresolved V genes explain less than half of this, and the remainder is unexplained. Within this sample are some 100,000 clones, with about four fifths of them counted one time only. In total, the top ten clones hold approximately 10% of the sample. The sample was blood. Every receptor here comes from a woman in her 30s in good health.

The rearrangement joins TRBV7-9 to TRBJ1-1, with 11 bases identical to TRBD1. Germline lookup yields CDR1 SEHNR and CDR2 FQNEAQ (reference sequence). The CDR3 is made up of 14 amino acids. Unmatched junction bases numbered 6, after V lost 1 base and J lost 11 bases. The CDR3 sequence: CASSLVGQGAPAFF. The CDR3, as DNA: TGTGCCAGCAGCTTAGTAGGACAGGGGGCGCCGGCTTTCTTT.

CDR3: CATSPAQGNYGYTF. DNA of the CDR3: TGTGCCACCTCCCCGGCGCAGGGTAACTATGGCTACACCTTC. The chain combines TRBV24-1 with TRBJ1-2; possibly TRBD1 for D (5 bases). The CDR3 has 14 residues. Germline CDR1 and CDR2: KGHDR and SFDVKD. Trimming shortened V by 9 bases and J by 1 base, and 14 bases separated the two germline ends.

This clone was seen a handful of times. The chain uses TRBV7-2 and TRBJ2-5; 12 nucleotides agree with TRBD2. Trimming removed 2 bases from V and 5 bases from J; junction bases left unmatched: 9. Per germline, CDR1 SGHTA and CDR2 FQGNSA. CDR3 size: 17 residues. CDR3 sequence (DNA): TGTGCCAGCAGCTTATTCCCCGGACTAGCGGGGATCGAGACCCAGTACTTC. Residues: CASSLFPGLAGIETQYF.

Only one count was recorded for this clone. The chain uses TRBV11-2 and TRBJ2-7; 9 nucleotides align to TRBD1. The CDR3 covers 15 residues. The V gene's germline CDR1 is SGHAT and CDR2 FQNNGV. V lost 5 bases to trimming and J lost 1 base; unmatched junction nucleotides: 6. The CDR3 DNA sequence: TGTGCCAGCAGCGGGCCGGGACAGGGTTCCTACGAGCAGTACTTC. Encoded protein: CASSGPGQGSYEQYF.

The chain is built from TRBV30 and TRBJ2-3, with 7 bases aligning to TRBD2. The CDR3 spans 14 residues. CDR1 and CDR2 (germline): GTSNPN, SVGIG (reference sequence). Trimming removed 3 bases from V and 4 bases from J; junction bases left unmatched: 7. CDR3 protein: CAWSHSGLSDTQYF. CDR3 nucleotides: TGTGCCTGGAGCCATAGCGGGCTGTCAGATACGCAGTATTTT.

The CDR3 is CASTRGGYEQYF. The CDR3 DNA reads TGTGCCAGCACCCGGGGAGGATACGAGCAGTACTTC. The chain carries TRBV6-5 and TRBJ2-7; weak D call: TRBD2 (6 bases). V dropped 7 bases and J dropped 4 bases, with 11 bases sitting between them. This CDR3 has 12 residues. CDR1 is MNHEY and CDR2 is SVGAGI in the germline V gene.

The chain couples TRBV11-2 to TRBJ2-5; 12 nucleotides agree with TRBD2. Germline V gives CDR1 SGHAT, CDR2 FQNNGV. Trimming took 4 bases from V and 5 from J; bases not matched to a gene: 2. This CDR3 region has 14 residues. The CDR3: CASSSSGGGETQYF. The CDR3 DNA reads TGTGCCAGCAGCTCTAGCGGGGGGGGCGAGACCCAGTACTTC. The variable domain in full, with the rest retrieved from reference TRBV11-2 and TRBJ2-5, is EAGVAQSPRYKIIEKRQSVAFWCNPISGHATLYWYQQILGQGPKLLIQFQNNGVVDDSQLPKDRFSAERLKGVDSTLKIQPAKLEDSAVYLCASSSSGGGETQYFGPGTRLLVL.

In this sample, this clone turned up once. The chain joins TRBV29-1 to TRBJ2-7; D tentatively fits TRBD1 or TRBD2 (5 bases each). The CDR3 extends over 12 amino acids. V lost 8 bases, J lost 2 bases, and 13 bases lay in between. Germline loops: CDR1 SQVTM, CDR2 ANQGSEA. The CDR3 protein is CSTRGPTYEQYF. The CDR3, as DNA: TGCAGCACGAGGGGACCTACCTACGAGCAGTACTTC.

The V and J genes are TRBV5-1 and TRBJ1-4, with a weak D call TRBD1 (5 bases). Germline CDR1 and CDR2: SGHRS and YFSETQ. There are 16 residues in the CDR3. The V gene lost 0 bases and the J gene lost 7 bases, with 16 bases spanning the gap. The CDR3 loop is CASSLVFGGVSEKLFF. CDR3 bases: TGCGCCAGCAGCTTGGTTTTCGGGGGAGTTAGTGAAAAACTGTTTTTT.

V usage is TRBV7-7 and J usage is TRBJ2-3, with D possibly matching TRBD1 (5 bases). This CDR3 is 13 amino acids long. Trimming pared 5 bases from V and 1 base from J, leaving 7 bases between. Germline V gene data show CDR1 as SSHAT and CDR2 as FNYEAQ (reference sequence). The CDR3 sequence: CASSQQGTDTQYF. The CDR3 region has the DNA TGTGCCAGCAGCCAACAGGGCACAGATACGCAGTATTTT.

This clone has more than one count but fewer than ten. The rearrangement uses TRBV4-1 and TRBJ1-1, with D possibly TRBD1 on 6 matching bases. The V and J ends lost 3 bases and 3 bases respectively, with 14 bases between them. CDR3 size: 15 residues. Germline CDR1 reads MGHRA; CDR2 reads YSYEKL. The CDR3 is CASSHPGTIYTEAFF. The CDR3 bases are TGCGCCAGCAGCCATCCCGGGACAATTTACACTGAAGCTTTCTTT.

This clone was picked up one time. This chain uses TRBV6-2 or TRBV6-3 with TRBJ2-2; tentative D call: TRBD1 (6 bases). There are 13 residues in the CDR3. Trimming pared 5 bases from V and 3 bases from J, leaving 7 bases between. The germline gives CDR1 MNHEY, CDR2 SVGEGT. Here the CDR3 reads CASSGQYTGELFF. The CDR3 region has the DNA TGTGCCAGCAGTGGACAGTACACCGGGGAGCTGTTTTTT.

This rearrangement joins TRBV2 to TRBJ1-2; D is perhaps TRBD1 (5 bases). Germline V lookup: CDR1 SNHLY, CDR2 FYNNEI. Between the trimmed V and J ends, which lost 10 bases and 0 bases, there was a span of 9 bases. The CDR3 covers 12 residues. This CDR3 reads CATGTANYGYTF. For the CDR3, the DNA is TGTGCCACCGGGACCGCTAACTATGGCTACACCTTC.

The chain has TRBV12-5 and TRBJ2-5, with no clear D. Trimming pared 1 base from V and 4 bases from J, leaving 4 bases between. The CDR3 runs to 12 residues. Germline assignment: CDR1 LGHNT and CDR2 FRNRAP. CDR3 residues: CASGLGSETQYF. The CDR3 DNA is TGTGCTAGTGGTTTGGGGTCAGAGACCCAGTACTTC. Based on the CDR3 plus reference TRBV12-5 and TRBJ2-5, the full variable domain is DARVTQTPRHKVTEMGQEVTMRCQPILGHNTVFWYRQTMMQGLELLAYFRNRAPLDDSGMPKDRFSAEMPDATLATLKIQPSEPRDSAVYFCASGLGSETQYFGPGTRLLVL.

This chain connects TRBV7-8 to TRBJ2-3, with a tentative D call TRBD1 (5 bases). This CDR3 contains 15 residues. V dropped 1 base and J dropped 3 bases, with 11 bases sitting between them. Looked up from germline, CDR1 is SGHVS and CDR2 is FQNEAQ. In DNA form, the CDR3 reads TGTGCCAGCAGCTTAGACGGGCCAGGGACAGATACGCAGTATTTT. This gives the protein CASSLDGPGTDTQYF. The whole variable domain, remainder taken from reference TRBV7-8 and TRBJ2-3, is GAGVSQSPRYKVAKRGQDVALRCDPISGHVSLFWYQQALGQGPEFLTYFQNEAQLDKSGLPSDRFFAERPEGSVSTLKIQRTQQEDSAVYLCASSLDGPGTDTQYFGPGTRLTVL.

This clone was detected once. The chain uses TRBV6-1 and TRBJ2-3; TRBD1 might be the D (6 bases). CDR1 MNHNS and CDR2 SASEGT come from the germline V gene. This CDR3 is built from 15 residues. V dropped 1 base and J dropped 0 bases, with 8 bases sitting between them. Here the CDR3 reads CASSEGGRSTDTQYF. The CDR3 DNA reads TGTGCCAGCAGTGAAGGGGGGCGGAGCACAGATACGCAGTATTTT.

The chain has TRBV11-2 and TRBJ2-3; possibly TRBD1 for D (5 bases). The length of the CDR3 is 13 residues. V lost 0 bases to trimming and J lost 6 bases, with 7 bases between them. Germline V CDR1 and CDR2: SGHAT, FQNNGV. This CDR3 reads CASSLDSGDTQYF. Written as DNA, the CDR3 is TGTGCCAGCAGCTTAGACTCAGGGGATACGCAGTATTTT.

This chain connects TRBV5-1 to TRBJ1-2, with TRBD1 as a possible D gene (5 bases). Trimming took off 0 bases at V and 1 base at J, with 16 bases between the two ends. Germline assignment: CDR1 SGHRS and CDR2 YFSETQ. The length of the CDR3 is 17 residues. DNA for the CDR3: TGCGCCAGCAGCTTGGAGGGGCCGGGGATGGATAACTATGGCTACACCTTC. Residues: CASSLEGPGMDNYGYTF.

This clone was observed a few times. The CDR3 spells CASRGQHNEKLFF. The CDR3 nucleotides are TGTGCCAGCAGGGGTCAGCATAATGAAAAACTGTTTTTT. The gene calls are TRBV7-8 and TRBJ1-4; no clear D. V lost 6 bases to trimming and J lost 4 bases, with 9 bases between them. Germline values: CDR1 SGHVS, CDR2 FQNEAQ. CDR3 length: 13 residues.

The CDR3 here is CASSSRQGTLAKNIQYF. CDR3 nucleotide sequence: TGTGCCAGTAGTTCGCGCCAAGGGACTCTAGCCAAAAACATTCAGTACTTC. J is TRBJ2-4 and V is TRBV19, with a weak D call TRBD2 (6 bases). The CDR3 consists of 17 residues. In germline, CDR1 is LNHDA, CDR2 SQIVND (reference sequence). Deletions cut 5 bases from V and 0 bases from J, with 17 bases between.

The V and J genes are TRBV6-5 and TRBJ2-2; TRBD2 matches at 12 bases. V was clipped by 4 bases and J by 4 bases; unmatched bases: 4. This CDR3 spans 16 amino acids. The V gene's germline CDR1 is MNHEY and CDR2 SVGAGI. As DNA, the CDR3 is TGTGCCAGCAGTTCACTAGCGGGGGGTGTCACCGGGGAGCTGTTTTTT. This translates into CASSSLAGGVTGELFF.

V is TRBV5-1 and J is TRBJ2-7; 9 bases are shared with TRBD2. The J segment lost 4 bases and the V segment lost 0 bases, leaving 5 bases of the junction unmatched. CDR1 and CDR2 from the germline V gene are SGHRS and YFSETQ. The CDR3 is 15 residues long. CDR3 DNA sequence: TGCGCCAGCAGCTTGGCGGAGGGACTAGCTTACGAGCAGTACTTC. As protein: CASSLAEGLAYEQYF.

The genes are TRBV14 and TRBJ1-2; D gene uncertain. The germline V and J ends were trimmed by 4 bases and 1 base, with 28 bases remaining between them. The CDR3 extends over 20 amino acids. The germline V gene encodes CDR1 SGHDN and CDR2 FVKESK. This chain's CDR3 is CASSLPQVRRSQLLNYGYTF. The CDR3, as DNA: TGTGCCAGCAGCCTCCCGCAAGTACGACGGTCCCAACTTCTTAACTATGGCTACACCTTC.

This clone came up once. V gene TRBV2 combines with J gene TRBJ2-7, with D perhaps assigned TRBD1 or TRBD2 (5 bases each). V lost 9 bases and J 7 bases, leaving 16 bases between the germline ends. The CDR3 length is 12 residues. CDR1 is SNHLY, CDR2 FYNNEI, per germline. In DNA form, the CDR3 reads TGTGCCAGGGGGCAGGGTAGGAGGGAGCAGTACTTC. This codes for CARGQGRREQYF. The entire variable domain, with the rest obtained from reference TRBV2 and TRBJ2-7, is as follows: EPEVTQTPSHQVTQMGQEVILRCVPISNHLYFYWYRQILGQKVEFLVSFYNNEISEKSEIFDDQFSVERPDGSNFTLKIRSTKLEDSAMYFCARGQGRREQYFGPGTRLTVT.

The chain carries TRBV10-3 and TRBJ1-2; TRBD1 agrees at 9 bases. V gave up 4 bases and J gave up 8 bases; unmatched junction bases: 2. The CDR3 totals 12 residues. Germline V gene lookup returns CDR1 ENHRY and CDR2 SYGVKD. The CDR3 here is CAISADRGGYTF. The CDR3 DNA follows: TGTGCCATCAGTGCGGACAGGGGAGGCTACACCTTC.

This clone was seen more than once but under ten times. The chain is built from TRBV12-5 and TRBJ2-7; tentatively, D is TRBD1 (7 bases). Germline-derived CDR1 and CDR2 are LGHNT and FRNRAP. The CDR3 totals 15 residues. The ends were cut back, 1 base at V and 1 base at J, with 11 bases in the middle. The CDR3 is CASGLGGTESYEQYF. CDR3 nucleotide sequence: TGTGCTAGTGGTTTGGGCGGGACAGAGTCCTACGAGCAGTACTTC. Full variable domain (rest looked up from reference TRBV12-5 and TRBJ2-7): DARVTQTPRHKVTEMGQEVTMRCQPILGHNTVFWYRQTMMQGLELLAYFRNRAPLDDSGMPKDRFSAEMPDATLATLKIQPSEPRDSAVYFCASGLGGTESYEQYFGPGTRLTVT.

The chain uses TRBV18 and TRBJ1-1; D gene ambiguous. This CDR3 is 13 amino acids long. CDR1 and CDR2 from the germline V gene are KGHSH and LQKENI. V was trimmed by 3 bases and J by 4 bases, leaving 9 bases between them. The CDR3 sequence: CASSPSKGTEAFF. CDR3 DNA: TGTGCCAGCTCACCGAGCAAGGGCACTGAAGCTTTCTTT.

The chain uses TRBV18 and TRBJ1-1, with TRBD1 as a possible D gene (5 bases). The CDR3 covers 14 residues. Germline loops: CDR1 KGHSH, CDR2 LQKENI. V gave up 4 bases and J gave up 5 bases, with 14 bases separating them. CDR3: CASSRVQGETEAFF. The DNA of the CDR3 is TGTGCCAGCTCACGGGTTCAGGGAGAAACTGAAGCTTTCTTT.

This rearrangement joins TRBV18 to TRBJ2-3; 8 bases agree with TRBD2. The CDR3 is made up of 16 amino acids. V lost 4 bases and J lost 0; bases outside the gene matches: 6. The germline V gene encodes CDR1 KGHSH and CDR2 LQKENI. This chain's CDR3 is CASSQELAASTDTQYF. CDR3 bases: TGTGCCAGCTCACAAGAACTAGCGGCTAGCACAGATACGCAGTATTTT.

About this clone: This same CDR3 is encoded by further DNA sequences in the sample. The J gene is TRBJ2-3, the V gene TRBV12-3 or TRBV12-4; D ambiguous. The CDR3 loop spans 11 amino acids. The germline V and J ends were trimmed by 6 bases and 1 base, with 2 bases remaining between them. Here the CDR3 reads CASSRTDTQYF. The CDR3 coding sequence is TGTGCCAGCAGCCGCACAGATACGCAGTATTTT.